The T cell receptor beta chain under discussion was sequenced for a study of blood T cell repertoires in COVID-19. The wider study: Sites in the United States, Italy and Spain provided acute and convalescent COVID-19 samples.

The authors' processing: Nucleated cell number was recorded as an estimate derived from reference gene primer amplification. TCRdb's copy holds only in-frame clones and misses some; the assay was immunoSEQ multiplex PCR. The D gene and trimming were derived from the DNA, and the V and J assignments and clone size from that table. Of around 200,000 clones in the sample, 89% were seen once. The CDR3 consists of 13 residues. The V gene lost 7 bases and the J gene lost 1 base, with 12 bases spanning the gap. Germline CDR1 is SQVTM and CDR2 is ANQGSEA. This sequence joins TRBV29-1 and TRBJ2-3; perhaps TRBD1 as D (6 bases). This receptor was taken from a man aged 40-55 years with acute or convalescent COVID-19. Sequencing input: peripheral blood. The CDR3: CSGLEGGTDTQYF. The CDR3 region has the DNA TGCAGCGGGCTCGAGGGGGGCACAGATACGCAGTATTTT.